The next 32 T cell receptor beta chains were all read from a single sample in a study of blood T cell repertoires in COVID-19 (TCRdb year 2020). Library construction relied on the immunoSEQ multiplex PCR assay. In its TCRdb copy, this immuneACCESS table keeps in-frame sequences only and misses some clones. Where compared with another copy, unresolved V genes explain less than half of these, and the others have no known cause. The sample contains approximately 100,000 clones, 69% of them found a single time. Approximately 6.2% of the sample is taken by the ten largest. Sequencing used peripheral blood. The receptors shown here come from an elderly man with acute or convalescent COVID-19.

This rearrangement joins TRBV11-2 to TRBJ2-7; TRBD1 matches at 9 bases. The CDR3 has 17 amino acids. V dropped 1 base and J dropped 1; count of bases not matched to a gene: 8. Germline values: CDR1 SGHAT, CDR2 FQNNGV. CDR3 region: CASSLGSGTGFSYEQYF. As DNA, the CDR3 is TGTGCCAGCAGCTTAGGTTCAGGGACAGGGTTTTCCTACGAGCAGTACTTC.

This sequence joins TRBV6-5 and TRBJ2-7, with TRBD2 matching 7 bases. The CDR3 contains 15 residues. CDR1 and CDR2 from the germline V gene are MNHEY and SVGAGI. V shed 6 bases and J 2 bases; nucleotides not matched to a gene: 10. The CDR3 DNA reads TGTGCCAGCAGCTCCCGGGGAGGGCAAACCTACGAGCAGTACTTC. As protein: CASSSRGGQTYEQYF.

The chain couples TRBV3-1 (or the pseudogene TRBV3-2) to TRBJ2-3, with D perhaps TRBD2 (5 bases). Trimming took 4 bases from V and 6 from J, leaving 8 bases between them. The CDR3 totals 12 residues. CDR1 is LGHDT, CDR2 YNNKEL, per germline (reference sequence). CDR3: CASSPEGDTQYF. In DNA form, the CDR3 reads TGTGCCAGCAGCCCAGAGGGCGATACGCAGTATTTT.

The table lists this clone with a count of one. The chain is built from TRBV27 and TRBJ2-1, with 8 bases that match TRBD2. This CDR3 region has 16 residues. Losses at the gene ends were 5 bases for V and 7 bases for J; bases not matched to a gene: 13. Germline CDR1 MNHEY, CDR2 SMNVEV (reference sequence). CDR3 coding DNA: TGTGCCAGCAGTCCCCTATGGACTAGCAAGTTGAATGAGCAGTTCTTC. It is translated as CASSPLWTSKLNEQFF.

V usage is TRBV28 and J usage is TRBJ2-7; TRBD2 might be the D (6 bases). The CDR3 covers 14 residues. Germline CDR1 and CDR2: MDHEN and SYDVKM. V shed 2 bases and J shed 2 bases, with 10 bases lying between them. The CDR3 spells CASSLGTLPYEQYF. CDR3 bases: TGTGCCAGCAGTTTAGGGACTCTTCCCTACGAGCAGTACTTC.

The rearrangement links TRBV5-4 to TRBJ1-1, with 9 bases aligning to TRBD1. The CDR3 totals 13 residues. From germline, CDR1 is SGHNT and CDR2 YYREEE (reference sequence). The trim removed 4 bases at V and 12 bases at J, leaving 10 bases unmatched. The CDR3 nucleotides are TGTGCCAGCAGCGTGTTGACAGGGGGTGAGACTTTCTTT. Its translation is CASSVLTGGETFF.

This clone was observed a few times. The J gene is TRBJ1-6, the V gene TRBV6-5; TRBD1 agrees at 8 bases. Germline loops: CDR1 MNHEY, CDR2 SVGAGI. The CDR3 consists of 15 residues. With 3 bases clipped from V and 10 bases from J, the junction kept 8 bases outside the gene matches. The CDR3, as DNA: TGTGCCAGCAGTTATAGGGCAGGGGGCGCCTCACCCCTCCACTTT. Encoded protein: CASSYRAGGASPLHF.

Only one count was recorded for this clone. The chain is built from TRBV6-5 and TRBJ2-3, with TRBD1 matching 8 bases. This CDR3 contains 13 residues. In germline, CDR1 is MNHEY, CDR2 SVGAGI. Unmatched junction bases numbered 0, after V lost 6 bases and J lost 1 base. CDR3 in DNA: TGTGCCAGCAGCAGGGGGCGCACAGATACGCAGTATTTT. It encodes CASSRGRTDTQYF.

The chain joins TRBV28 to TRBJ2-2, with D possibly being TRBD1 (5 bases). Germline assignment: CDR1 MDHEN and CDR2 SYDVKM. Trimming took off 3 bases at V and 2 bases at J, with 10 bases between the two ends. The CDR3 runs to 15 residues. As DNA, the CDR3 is TGTGCCAGCAGTTTGGGGCTCTTTAACACCGGGGAGCTGTTTTTT. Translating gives CASSLGLFNTGELFF.

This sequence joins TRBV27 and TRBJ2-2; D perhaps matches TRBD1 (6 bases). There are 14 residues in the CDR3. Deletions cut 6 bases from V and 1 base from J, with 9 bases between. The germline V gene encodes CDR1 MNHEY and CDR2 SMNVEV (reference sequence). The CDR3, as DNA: TGTGCCAGCAGCTTCAGGGGGAACACCGGGGAGCTGTTTTTT. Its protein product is CASSFRGNTGELFF.

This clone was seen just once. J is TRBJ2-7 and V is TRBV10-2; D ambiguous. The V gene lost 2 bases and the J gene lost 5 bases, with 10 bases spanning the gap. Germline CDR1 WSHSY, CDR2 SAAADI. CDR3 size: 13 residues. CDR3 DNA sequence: TGCGCCAGCAGTGAGGGTGAGTTGGACGAGCAGTACTTC. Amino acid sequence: CASSEGELDEQYF.

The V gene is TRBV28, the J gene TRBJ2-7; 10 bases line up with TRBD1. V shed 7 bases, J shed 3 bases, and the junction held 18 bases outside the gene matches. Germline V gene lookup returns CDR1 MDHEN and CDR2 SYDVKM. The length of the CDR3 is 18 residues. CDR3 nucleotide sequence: TGTGCCAGCAAAAGATCCGGGACAGGGGACACCGGGGTCTACGAGCAGTACTTC. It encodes CASKRSGTGDTGVYEQYF.

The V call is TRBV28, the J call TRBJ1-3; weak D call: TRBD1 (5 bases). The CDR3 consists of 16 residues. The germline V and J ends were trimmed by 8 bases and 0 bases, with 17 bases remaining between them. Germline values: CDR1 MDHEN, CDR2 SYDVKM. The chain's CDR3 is CASRETGPSSGNTIYF. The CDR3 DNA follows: TGTGCCAGCCGGGAGACGGGACCGAGCTCTGGAAACACCATATATTTT.

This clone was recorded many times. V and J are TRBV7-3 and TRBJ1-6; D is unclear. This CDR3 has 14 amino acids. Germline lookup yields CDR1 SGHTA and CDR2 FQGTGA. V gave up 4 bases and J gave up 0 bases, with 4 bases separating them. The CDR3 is CASSSGSYNSPLHF. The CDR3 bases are TGTGCCAGCAGCTCGGGCTCCTATAATTCACCCCTCCACTTT.

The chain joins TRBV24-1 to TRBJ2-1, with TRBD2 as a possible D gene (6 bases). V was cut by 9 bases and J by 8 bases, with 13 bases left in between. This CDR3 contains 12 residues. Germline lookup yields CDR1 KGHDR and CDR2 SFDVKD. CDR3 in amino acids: CATGERGDEQFF. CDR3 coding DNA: TGTGCCACCGGAGAACGCGGGGATGAGCAGTTCTTC.

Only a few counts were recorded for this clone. The DNA for the CDR3 is TGTGCCAGCAGCACCCGACAGGGTAGAGCTTTCTTT. Translating it yields CASSTRQGRAFF. V gene TRBV9 combines with J gene TRBJ1-1, with 7 bases identical to TRBD1. In germline, CDR1 is SGDLS, CDR2 YYNGEE. After removal of 4 bases from V and 10 bases from J, the junction contained 7 bases not matched to a gene. The length of the CDR3 is 12 residues.

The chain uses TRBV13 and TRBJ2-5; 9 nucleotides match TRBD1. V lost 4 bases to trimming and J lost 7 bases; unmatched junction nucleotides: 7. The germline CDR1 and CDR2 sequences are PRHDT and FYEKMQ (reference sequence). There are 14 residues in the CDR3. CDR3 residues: CASSSPDRGGTQYF. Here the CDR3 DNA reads TGTGCCAGCAGCTCCCCGGACAGGGGCGGGACCCAGTACTTC. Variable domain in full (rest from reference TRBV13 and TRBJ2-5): AAGVIQSPRHLIKEKRETATLKCYPIPRHDTVYWYQQGPGQDPQFLISFYEKMQSDKGSIPDRFSAQQFSDYHSELNMSSLELGDSALYFCASSSPDRGGTQYFGPGTRLLVL.

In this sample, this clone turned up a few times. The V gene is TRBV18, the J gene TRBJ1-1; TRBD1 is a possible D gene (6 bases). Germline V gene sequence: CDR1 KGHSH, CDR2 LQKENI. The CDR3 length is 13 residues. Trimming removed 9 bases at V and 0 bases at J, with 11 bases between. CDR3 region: CASLDSMNTEAFF. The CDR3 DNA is TGTGCCAGTTTGGACAGCATGAACACTGAAGCTTTCTTT.

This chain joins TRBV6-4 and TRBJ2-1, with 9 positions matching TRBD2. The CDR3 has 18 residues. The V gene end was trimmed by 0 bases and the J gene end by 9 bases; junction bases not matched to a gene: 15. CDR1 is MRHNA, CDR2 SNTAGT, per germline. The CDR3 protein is CASSDSFSGSGRSPEQFF. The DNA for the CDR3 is TGTGCCAGCAGTGACTCTTTTAGTGGTAGCGGGAGATCCCCTGAGCAGTTCTTC.

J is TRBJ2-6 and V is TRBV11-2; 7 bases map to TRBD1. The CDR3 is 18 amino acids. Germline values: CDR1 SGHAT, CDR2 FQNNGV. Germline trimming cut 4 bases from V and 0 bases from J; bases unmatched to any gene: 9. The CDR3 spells CASSYDRVGDSGANVLTF. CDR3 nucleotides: TGTGCCAGCAGCTACGACAGGGTAGGGGACTCTGGGGCCAACGTCCTGACTTTC. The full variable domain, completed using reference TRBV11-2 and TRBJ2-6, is EAGVAQSPRYKIIEKRQSVAFWCNPISGHATLYWYQQILGQGPKLLIQFQNNGVVDDSQLPKDRFSAERLKGVDSTLKIQPAKLEDSAVYLCASSYDRVGDSGANVLTFGAGSRLTVL.

DNA of the CDR3: TGCGCCAGCAGCTTGGAGGCAGGGGGCTATAATTCACCCCTCCACTTT. As protein: CASSLEAGGYNSPLHF. This chain joins TRBV5-1 and TRBJ1-6; 7 bases match TRBD1. The CDR3 consists of 16 residues. J gave up 3 bases and V 0 bases, and 3 bases lay outside the gene matches. CDR1 SGHRS and CDR2 YFSETQ come from the germline V gene.

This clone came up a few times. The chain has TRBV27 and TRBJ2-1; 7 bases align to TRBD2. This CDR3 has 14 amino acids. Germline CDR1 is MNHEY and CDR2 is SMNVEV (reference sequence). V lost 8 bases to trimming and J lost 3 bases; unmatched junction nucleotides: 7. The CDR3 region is CASRREELYNEQFF. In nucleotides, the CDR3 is TGTGCCAGCCGACGGGAGGAACTCTACAATGAGCAGTTCTTC.

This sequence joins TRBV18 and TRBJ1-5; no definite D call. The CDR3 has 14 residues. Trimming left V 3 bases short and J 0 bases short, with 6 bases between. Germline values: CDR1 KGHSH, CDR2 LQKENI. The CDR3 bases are TGTGCCAGCTCACCGCAGAATAGCAATCAGCCCCAGCATTTT. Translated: CASSPQNSNQPQHF.

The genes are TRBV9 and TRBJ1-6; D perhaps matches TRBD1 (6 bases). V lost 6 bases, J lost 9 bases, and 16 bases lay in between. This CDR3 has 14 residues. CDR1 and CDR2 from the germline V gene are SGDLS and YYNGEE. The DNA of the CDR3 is TGTGCCAGCACCCATGGACAGCCTGGTTCACCCCTCCACTTT. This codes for CASTHGQPGSPLHF.

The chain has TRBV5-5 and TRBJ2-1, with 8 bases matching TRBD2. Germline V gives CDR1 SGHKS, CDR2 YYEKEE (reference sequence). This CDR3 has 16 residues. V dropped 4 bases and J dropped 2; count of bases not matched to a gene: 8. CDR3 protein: CASSTGAGGAYNEQFF. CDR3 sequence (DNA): TGTGCCAGCAGCACCGGGGCGGGAGGTGCCTACAATGAGCAGTTCTTC.

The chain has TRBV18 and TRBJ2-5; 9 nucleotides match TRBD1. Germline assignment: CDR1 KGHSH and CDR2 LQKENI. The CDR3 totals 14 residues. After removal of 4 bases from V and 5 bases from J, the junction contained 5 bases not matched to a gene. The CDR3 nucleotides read TGTGCCAGCTCACTATCCGGGACAGGGGAGACCCAGTACTTC. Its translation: CASSLSGTGETQYF.

The DNA of the CDR3 is TGCGCCAGCAGCTTGGAAGTAGCAGATACGCAGTATTTT. Amino acids: CASSLEVADTQYF. The chain uses TRBV5-1 and TRBJ2-3; no clear D gene. The CDR3 loop spans 13 amino acids. The germline V gene encodes CDR1 SGHRS and CDR2 YFSETQ. Trimming removed 0 bases from V and 4 bases from J, with 6 bases in between.

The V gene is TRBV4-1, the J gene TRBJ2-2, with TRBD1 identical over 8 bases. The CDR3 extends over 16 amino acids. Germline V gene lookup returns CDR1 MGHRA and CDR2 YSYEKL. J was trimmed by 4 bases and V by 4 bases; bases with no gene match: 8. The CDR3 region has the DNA TGCGCCAGCAGCCGTGGGACAGGAGAAGGCACCGGGGAGCTGTTTTTT. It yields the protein CASSRGTGEGTGELFF.

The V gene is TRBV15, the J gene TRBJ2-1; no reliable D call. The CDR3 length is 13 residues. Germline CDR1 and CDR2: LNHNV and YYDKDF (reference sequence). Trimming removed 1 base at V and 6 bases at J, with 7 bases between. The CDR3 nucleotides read TGTGCCACCAGCAGAGGATCGGTCAATGAGCAGTTCTTC. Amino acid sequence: CATSRGSVNEQFF.

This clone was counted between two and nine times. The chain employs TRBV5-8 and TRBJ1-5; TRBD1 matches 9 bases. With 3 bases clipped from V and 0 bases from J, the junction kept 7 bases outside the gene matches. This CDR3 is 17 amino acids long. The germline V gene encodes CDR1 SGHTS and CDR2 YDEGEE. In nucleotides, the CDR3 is TGTGCCAGCAGCTATACAGGGGGCCACCGTAGCAATCAGCCCCAGCATTTT. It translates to CASSYTGGHRSNQPQHF. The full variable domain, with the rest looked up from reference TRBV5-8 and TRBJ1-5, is EAGVTQSPTHLIKTRGQQATLRCSPISGHTSVYWYQQALGLGLQFLLWYDEGEERNRGNFPPRFSGRQFPNYSSELNVNALELEDSALYLCASSYTGGHRSNQPQHFGDGTRLSIL.

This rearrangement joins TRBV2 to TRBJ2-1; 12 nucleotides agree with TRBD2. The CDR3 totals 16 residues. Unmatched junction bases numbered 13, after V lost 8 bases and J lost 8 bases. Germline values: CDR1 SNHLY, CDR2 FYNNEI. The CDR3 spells CASGRSRTSGNHEQFF. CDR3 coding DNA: TGTGCCAGCGGGAGAAGTAGGACTAGCGGGAATCATGAGCAGTTCTTC.

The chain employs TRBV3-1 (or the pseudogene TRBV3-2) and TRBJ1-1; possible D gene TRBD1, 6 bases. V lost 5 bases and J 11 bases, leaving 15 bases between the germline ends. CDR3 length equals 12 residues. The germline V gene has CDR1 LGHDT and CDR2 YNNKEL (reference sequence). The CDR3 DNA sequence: TGTGCCAGCAGCTCACAGGGAGATGTGGCTTTCTTT. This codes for CASSSQGDVAFF.